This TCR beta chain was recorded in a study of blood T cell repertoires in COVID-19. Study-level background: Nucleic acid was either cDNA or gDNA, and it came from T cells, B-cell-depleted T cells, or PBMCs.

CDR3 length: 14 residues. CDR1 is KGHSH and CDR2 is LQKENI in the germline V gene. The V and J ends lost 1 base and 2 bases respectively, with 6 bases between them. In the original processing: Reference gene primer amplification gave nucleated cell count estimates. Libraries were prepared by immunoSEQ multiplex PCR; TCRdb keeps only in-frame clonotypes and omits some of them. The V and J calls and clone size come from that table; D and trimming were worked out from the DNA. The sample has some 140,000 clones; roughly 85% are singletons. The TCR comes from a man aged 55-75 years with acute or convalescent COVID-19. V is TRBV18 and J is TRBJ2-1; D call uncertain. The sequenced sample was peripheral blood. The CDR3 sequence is CASSPLAAYNEQFF. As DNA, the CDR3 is TGTGCCAGCTCACCACTAGCAGCCTACAATGAGCAGTTCTTC.